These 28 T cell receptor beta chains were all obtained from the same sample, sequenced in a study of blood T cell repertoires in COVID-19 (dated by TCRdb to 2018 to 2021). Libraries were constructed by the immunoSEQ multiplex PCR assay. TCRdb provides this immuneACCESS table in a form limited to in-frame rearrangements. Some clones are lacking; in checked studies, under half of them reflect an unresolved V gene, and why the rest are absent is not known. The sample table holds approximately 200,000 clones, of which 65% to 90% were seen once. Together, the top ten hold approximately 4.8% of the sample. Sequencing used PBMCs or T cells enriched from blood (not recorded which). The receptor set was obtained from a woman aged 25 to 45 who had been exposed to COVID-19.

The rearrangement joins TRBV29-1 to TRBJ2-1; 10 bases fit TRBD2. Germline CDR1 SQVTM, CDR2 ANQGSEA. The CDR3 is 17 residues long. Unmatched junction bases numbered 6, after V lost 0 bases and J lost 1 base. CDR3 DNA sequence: TGCAGCGTTGAAGATTTACTAGCGGGACCTTCCTACAATGAGCAGTTCTTC. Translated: CSVEDLLAGPSYNEQFF.

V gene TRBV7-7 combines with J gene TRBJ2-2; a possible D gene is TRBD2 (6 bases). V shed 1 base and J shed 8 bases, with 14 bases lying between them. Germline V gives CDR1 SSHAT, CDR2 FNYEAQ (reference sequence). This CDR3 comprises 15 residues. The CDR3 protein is CASSLGPLAAGELFF. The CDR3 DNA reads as TGTGCCAGCAGCTTAGGTCCACTAGCTGCTGGGGAGCTGTTTTTT.

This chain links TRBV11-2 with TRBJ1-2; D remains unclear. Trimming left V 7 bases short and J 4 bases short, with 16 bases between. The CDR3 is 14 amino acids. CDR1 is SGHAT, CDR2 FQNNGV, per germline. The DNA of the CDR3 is TGTGCCAGCACCAAAGAGGTGTCGATCTATGGCTACACCTTC. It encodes CASTKEVSIYGYTF.

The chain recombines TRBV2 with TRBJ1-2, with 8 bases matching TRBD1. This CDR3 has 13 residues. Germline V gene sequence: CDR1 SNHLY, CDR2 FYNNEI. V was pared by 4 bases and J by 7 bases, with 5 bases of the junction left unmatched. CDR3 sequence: CASSGQGTGGYTF. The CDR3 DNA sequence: TGTGCCAGCAGTGGACAGGGGACGGGTGGCTACACCTTC.

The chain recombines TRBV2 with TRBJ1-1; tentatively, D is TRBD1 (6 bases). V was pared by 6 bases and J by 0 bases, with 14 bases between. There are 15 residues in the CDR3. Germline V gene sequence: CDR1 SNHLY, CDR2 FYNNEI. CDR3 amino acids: CASRRQTGLNTEAFF. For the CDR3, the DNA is TGTGCCAGCAGGCGTCAGACAGGTCTGAACACTGAAGCTTTCTTT.

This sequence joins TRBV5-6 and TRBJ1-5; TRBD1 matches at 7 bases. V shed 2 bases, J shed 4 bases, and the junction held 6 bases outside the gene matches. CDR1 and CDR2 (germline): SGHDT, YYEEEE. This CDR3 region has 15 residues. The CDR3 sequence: CASSLDGQANQPQHF. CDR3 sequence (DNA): TGTGCCAGCAGCTTAGACGGACAGGCTAATCAGCCCCAGCATTTT.

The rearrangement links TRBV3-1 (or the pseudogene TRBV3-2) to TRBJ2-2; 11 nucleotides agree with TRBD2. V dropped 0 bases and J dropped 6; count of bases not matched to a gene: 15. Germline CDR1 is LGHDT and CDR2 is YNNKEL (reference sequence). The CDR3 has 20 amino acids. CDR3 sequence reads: CASSQDGLAGGPGGPGELFF. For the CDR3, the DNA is TGTGCCAGCAGCCAAGATGGCCTAGCGGGGGGACCGGGGGGCCCCGGGGAGCTGTTTTTT.

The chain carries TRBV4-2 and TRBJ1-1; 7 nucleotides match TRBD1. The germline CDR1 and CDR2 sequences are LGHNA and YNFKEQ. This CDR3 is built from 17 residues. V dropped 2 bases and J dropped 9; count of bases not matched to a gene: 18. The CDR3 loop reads CASSQRVAGQGERKAFF. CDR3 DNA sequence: TGTGCCAGCAGCCAACGGGTGGCCGGTCAGGGGGAAAGGAAAGCTTTCTTT.

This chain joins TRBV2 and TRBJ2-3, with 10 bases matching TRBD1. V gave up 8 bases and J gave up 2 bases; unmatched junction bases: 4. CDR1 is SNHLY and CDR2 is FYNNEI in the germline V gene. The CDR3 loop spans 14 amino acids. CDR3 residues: CASGQGDNTDTQYF. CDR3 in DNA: TGTGCCAGCGGACAGGGGGACAACACAGATACGCAGTATTTT.

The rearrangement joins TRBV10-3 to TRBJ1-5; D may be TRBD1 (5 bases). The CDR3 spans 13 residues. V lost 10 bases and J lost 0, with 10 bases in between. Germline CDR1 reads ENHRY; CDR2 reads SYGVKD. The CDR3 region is CATTEYSNQPQHF. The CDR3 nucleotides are TGTGCCACGACAGAATATAGCAATCAGCCCCAGCATTTT.

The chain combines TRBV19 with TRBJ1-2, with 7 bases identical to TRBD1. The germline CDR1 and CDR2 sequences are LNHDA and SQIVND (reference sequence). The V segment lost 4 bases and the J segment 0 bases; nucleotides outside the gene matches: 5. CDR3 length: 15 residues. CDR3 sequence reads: CASSTSTGPNYGYTF. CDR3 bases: TGTGCCAGTAGTACCTCGACAGGGCCTAACTATGGCTACACCTTC.

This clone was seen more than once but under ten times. CDR3 coding DNA: TGTGCCAGCACCAATCAGGGACTAGATGGCTACACCTTC. Translation: CASTNQGLDGYTF. The chain couples TRBV6-5 to TRBJ1-2; tentatively, D is TRBD1 (5 bases). The CDR3 sequence is 13 residues long. V dropped 7 bases and J dropped 6 bases, with 15 bases sitting between them. Germline V CDR1 and CDR2: MNHEY, SVGAGI.

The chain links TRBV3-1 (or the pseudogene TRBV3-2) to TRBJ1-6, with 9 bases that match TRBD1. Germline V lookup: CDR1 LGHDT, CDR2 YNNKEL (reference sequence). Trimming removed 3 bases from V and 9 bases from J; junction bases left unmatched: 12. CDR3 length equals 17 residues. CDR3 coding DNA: TGTGCCAGCAGCCAGGCCTCAGGGACAGGGCAGGCTTCACCCCTCCACTTT. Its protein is CASSQASGTGQASPLHF.

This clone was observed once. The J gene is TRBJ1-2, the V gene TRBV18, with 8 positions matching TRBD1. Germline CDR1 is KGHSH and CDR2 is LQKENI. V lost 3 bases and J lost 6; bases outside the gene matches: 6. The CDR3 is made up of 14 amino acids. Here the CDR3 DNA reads TGTGCCAGCTCACCGTTACAGGGGGTTGATGGCTACACCTTC. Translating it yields CASSPLQGVDGYTF.

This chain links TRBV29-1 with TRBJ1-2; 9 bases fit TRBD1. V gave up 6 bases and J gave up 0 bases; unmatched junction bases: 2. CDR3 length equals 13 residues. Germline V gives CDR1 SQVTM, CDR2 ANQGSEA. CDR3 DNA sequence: TGCAGCGTCGACAGGGGGTCTAACTATGGCTACACCTTC. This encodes CSVDRGSNYGYTF. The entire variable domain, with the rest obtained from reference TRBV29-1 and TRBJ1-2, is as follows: SAVISQKPSRDICQRGTSLTIQCQVDSQVTMMFWYRQQPGQSLTLIATANQGSEATYESGFVIDKFPISRPNLTFSTLTVSNMSPEDSSIYLCSVDRGSNYGYTFGSGTRLTVV.

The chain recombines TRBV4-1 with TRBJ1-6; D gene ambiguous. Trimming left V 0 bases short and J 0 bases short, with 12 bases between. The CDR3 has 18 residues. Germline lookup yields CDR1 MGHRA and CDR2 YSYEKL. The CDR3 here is CASSQDEVRSSYNSPLHF. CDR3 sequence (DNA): TGCGCCAGCAGCCAAGATGAGGTTCGGAGCTCCTATAATTCACCCCTCCACTTT.

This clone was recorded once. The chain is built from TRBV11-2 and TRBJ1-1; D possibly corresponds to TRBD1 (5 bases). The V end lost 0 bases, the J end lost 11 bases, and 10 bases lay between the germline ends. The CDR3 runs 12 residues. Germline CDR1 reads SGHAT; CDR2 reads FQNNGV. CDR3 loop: CASSLEGVGAFF. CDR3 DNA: TGTGCCAGCAGCTTAGAAGGGGTCGGGGCTTTCTTT.

For the CDR3, the DNA is TGTGCCAGCAGCCAAGGGCCGGGACAGGGATATAGCAATCAGCCCCAGCATTTT. Its translation is CASSQGPGQGYSNQPQHF. This chain connects TRBV4-2 to TRBJ1-5, with TRBD1 matching 9 bases. The germline V gene encodes CDR1 LGHNA and CDR2 YNFKEQ. J gave up 0 bases and V 1 base, and 7 bases lay outside the gene matches. The CDR3 totals 18 residues.

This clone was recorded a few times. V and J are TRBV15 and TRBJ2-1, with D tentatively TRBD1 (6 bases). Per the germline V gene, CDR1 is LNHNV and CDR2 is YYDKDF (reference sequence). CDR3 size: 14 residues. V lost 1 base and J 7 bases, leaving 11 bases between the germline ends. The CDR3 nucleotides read TGTGCCACCAGCAGAGGGGGGCTGGATAATGAGCAGTTCTTC. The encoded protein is CATSRGGLDNEQFF.

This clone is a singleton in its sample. The CDR3 protein is CASSQTGGRVNTEAFF. CDR3 coding DNA: TGTGCCAGCAGTCAAACAGGGGGCAGGGTGAACACTGAAGCTTTCTTT. V gene TRBV2 combines with J gene TRBJ1-1; 9 bases fit TRBD1. This CDR3 is 16 amino acids long. The trim removed 5 bases at V and 0 bases at J, leaving 7 bases unmatched. CDR1 SNHLY and CDR2 FYNNEI come from the germline V gene. The whole variable domain, remainder taken from reference TRBV2 and TRBJ1-1, is EPEVTQTPSHQVTQMGQEVILRCVPISNHLYFYWYRQILGQKVEFLVSFYNNEISEKSEIFDDQFSVERPDGSNFTLKIRSTKLEDSAMYFCASSQTGGRVNTEAFFGQGTRLTVV.

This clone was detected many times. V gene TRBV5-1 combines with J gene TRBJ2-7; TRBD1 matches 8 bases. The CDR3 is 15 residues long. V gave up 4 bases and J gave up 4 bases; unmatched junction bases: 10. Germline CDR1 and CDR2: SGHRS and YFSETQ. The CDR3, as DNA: TGCGCCAGCAGCCAACACCTGGGACAGGTGTACGAGCAGTACTTC. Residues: CASSQHLGQVYEQYF.

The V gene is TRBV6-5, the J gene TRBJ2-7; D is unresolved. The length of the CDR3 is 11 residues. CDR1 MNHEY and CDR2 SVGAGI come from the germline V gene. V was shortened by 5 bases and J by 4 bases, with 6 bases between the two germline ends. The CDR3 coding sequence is TGTGCCAGCAGTATACATTACGAGCAGTACTTC. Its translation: CASSIHYEQYF.

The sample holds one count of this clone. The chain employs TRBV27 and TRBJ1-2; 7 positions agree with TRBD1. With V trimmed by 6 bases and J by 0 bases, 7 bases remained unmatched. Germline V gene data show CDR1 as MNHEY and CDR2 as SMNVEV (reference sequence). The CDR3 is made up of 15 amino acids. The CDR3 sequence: CASSRRTGANYGYTF. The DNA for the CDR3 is TGTGCCAGCAGCCGACGGACAGGAGCTAACTATGGCTACACCTTC.

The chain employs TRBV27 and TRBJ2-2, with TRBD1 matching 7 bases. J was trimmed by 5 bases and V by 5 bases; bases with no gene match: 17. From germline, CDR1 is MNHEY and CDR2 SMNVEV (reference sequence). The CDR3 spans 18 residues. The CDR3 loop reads CASSPEDRYPAGTGELFF. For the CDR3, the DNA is TGTGCCAGCAGTCCCGAGGACAGGTATCCCGCTGGGACCGGGGAGCTGTTTTTT.

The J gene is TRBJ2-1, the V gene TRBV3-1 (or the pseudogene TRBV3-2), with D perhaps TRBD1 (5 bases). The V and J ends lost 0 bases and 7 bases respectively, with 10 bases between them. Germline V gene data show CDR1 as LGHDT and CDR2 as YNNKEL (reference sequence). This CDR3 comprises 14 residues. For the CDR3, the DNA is TGTGCCAGCAGCCAAGAATCCAGGGCGAATGAGCAGTTCTTC. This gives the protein CASSQESRANEQFF.

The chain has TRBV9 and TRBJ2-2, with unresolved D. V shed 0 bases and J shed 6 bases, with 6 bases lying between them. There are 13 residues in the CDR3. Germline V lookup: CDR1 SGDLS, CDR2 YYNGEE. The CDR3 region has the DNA TGTGCCAGCAGCGTAGGAGGCCCCGGGGAGCTGTTTTTT. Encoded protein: CASSVGGPGELFF.

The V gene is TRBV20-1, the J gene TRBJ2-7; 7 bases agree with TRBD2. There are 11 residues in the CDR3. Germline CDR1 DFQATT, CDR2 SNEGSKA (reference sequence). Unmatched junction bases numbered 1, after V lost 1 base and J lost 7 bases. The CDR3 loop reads CSARGGGEQYF. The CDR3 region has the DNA TGCAGTGCTAGAGGGGGGGGAGAGCAGTACTTC.

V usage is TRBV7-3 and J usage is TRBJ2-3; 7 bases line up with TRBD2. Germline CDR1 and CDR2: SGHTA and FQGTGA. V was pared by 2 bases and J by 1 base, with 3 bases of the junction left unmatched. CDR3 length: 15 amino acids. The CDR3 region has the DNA TGTGCCAGCAGCTTATACGCGGGGGGCACAGATACGCAGTATTTT. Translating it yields CASSLYAGGTDTQYF.